The rows below give T cell receptor beta chains drawn from one sample of a study of vaccination and CD4 T cells after COVID-19. One entry per CDR3 protein results from TCRdb running MiXCR on the PCR reads. The sample lists under 15,000 distinct CDR3 sequences; 35% to 40% were seen once. The antigens for these receptors are not known. Source material: cultured CD4+ T cells from blood. The receptors come from a human donor with COVID-19. The CDR3 runs from the conserved cysteine through the conserved F or W. Each record gives: D gene, J gene, V gene, clone size, CDR3 protein, CDR3 DNA. The D gene is left open where the match is weak. Clone size is given for some rows only: seen once, a few or many times, or a class if the clone is expanded.

- TRBJ2-7 TRBV6-2/TRBV6-3 few CASSYRETRLHYEQYF TGTGCCAGCAGTTACCGCGAAACTAGACTGCACTACGAGCAGTACTTC
- TRBJ1-4 TRBV7-4 - CASRGGALGEKLFF TGTGCCAGCCGGGGGGGAGCGTTGGGTGAAAAACTGTTTTTT
TRBD2 TRBJ2-7 TRBV11-2 - CASSQGAGGTYEQYF TGCGCCAGCAGCCAGGGAGCGGGGGGCACCTACGAGCAGTACTTC
TRBD2 TRBJ2-7 TRBV7-2 - CASSSFSGGSLEQYF TGTGCCAGCAGCTCATTTAGCGGGGGGAGCTTAGAGCAGTACTTC
- TRBJ1-1 TRBV7-2 few CASTLRGTSNTEAFF TGTGCCAGCACCCTTCGGGGGACGAGTAACACTGAAGCTTTCTTT
- TRBJ1-6 TRBV27 medium-sized CASRTTADSYNSPLHF TGTGCCAGCAGAACGACAGCGGACTCCTATAATTCACCCCTCCACTTT
- TRBJ1-4 TRBV7-2 once CASSLDRAPNEKLFF TGTGCCAGCAGCTTAGACAGGGCCCCTAATGAAAAACTGTTTTTT
TRBD1 TRBJ1-1 TRBV7-9 - CASSAYRGANTEAFF TGTGCCAGCAGCGCATACAGGGGGGCGAACACTGAAGCTTTCTTT
- TRBJ1-5 TRBV6-1 - CASSWTENQPQHF TGTGCCAGCAGCTGGACAGAAAATCAGCCCCAGCATTTT
- TRBJ2-3 TRBV24-1 few CATSDTGGPDTQYF TGTGCCACCAGTGACACCGGGGGGCCAGATACGCAGTATTTT
- TRBJ1-1 TRBV27 few CASSFGTVNTEAFF TGTGCCAGCAGTTTTGGGACCGTTAACACTGAAGCTTTCTTT
TRBD2 TRBJ2-3 TRBV9 - CASSVETSGAHTQYF TGTGCCAGCAGCGTAGAGACTAGCGGGGCTCATACGCAGTATTTT
- TRBJ2-7 TRBV7-2 - CASSFRPGAYEQYF TGTGCCAGCAGTTTCCGCCCGGGGGCCTACGAGCAGTACTTC
TRBD2 TRBJ2-3 TRBV7-9 medium-sized CASGPSGGTDTQYF TGTGCCAGCGGCCCTAGCGGGGGCACAGATACGCAGTATTTT
TRBD1 TRBJ1-1 TRBV6-1 - CATYLGTANTEAFF TGTGCCACCTATTTAGGGACAGCTAACACTGAAGCTTTCTTT
- TRBJ2-1 TRBV7-3 few CASSLTASRTYNEQFF TGTGCCAGCAGCTTAACCGCTAGCCGAACCTACAATGAGCAGTTCTTC
TRBD1 TRBJ2-7 TRBV2 - CASTQGDEQYF TGTGCCAGCACACAGGGGGACGAGCAGTACTTC
- TRBJ2-5 TRBV6-5 - CASSYVGLQETQYF TGTGCCAGCAGTTACGTGGGGTTACAAGAGACCCAGTACTTC
- TRBJ1-5 TRBV2 - CASSGEGGGNQPQHF TGTGCCAGCAGTGGGGAGGGGGGTGGCAATCAGCCCCAGCATTTT
TRBD1 TRBJ2-5 TRBV5-4 - CASSPIPGGEETQYF TGTGCCAGCAGCCCTATCCCAGGGGGCGAAGAGACCCAGTACTTC
- TRBJ1-5 TRBV18 - CASSPPGQPQHF TGTGCCAGCTCACCCCCGGGGCAGCCCCAGCATTTT
- TRBJ1-4 TRBV28 - CASSLPNEKLFF TGTGCCAGCAGTTTGCCTAATGAAAAACTGTTTTTT
- TRBJ2-2 TRBV7-6 few CASSLRSTGQLKGTGELFF TGTGCCAGCAGCTTACGGTCGACAGGTCAACTTAAAGGGACCGGGGAGCTGTTTTTT
- TRBJ1-2 TRBV6-5 few CASSYSGGVGYTF TGTGCCAGCAGTTACTCAGGAGGGGTAGGCTACACCTTC
- TRBJ2-7 TRBV2 - CASRAGTSIQSF TGTGCCAGCAGGGCCGGGACCAGCATCCAGTCGTTC
- TRBJ1-2 TRBV12-3/TRBV12-4 few CASSSRTANNYGYTF TGTGCCAGCAGTTCCCGGACGGCCAATAACTATGGCTACACCTTC
- TRBJ1-2 TRBV5-4 once CASSPAQLIGGYTF TGTGCCAGCAGCCCGGCTCAACTTATAGGTGGCTACACCTTC
- TRBJ1-1 TRBV11-2 - CASSTYGRGAMSTEAFF TGTGCCAGCAGCACCTATGGGAGGGGGGCAATGAGCACTGAAGCTTTCTTT
- TRBJ2-7 TRBV6-2/TRBV6-3 - CASSSRSPPEYEQYF TGTGCCAGCAGTTCCCGCTCGCCCCCAGAATACGAGCAGTACTTC
- TRBJ1-1 TRBV11-1 - CASSPRAVEAFF TGTGCCAGCAGCCCGAGGGCAGTTGAAGCTTTCTTT
- TRBJ1-5 TRBV12-3/TRBV12-4 - CASKLTQDQPQHF TGTGCCAGCAAACTAACGCAGGATCAGCCCCAGCATTTT
- TRBJ2-2 TRBV19 few CASSKRTGGSNTGELFF TGTGCCAGTAGTAAAAGGACGGGGGGCTCCAACACCGGGGAGCTGTTTTTT
TRBD1 TRBJ1-2 TRBV6-1 medium-sized CASRDRDRGLHGYTF TGTGCCAGCAGAGATCGGGACAGGGGACTACATGGCTACACCTTC
- TRBJ1-2 TRBV7-8 - CASSLDIANYGYTF TGTGCCAGCAGCTTAGATATAGCTAACTATGGCTACACCTTC
- TRBJ2-1 TRBV15 - CATSRDLGNNEQFF TGTGCCACCAGCAGAGATCTGGGAAACAATGAGCAGTTCTTC
- TRBJ2-7 TRBV20-1 few CSASDARVNEQYF TGCAGTGCTAGCGACGCCAGGGTAAACGAGCAGTACTTC
TRBD2 TRBJ2-7 TRBV2 - CASTQNSGGAYEQYF TGTGCCAGCACCCAAAATAGCGGGGGGGCCTACGAGCAGTACTTC
TRBD2 TRBJ2-4 TRBV7-2 - CASSLGLAGGDIQYF TGTGCCAGCAGCTTGGGACTAGCGGGGGGAGACATTCAGTACTTC
- TRBJ1-3 TRBV7-2 - CASSSTRNTIYF TGTGCCAGCAGCTCCACAAGAAACACCATATATTTT
TRBD1 TRBJ2-7 TRBV7-9 - CASSFDRGKDEQYF TGTGCCAGCAGCTTCGACAGGGGAAAGGACGAGCAGTACTTC
- TRBJ2-5 TRBV11-2 few CASSLIGGIQETQYF TGTGCCAGCAGTTTGATAGGGGGGATCCAAGAGACCCAGTACTTC
- TRBJ2-2 TRBV5-4 - CASSLAAGTNTGELFF TGTGCCAGCAGCTTGGCAGCGGGGACAAACACCGGGGAGCTGTTTTTT
TRBD1 TRBJ1-5 TRBV19 few CASSIAIQGHRQPQHF TGTGCCAGTAGTATAGCGATACAGGGGCATCGTCAGCCCCAGCATTTT